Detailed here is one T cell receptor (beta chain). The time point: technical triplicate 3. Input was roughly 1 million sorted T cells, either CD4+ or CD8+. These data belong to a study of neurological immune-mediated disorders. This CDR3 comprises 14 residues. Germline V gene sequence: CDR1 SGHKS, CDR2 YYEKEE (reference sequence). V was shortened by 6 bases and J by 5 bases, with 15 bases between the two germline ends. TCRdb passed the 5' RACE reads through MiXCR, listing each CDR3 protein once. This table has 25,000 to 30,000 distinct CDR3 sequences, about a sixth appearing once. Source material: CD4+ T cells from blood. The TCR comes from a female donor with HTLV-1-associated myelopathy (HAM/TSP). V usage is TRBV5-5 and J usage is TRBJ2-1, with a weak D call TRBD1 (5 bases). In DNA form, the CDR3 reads TGTGCCAGCAACCCCGGACATAGAGACAATGAGCAGTTCTTC. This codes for CASNPGHRDNEQFF.